Listed here is a single T cell receptor beta chain. CDR1 PRHDT and CDR2 FYEKMQ come from the germline V gene (reference sequence). V lost 3 bases, J lost 4 bases, and 12 bases lay in between. The CDR3 covers 15 residues. These data are taken from a study of blood T cell repertoires in COVID-19. The study drew participants aged 18 to 89 years from 24 US areas. Clinical histories supplied by participants themselves formed the basis of cohort assignment. All recovered Cohort 3 donors got two negative PCRs, got clearance, or saw symptom resolution. Original processing methods: Estimated nucleated cell counts came from reference gene primer amplification. Data came from immunoSEQ multiplex PCR; TCRdb stores just in-frame clones and leaves some out. The DNA gave D and trimming, while V, J and clone size come from that table. The sample includes over 200,000 clones, nearly 90% of them seen just once.

Sequencing input: PBMCs or T cells enriched from blood (not recorded which). This sequence was found in a man aged 25-45 years who had recovered from COVID-19. V is TRBV13 and J is TRBJ2-2; D is uncertain. The CDR3 reads CASSLTMMATGELFF. Here the CDR3 DNA reads TGTGCCAGCAGCTTGACAATGATGGCCACCGGGGAGCTGTTTTTT.